The 4 T cell receptor beta chains below come from one sample, sequenced in a study of T-cell reconstitution after alpha-beta-depleted transplantation in children (dated by TCRdb to 2016 to 2017). Preparation of the library involved PCR. Sequencing relied on an Illumina HiSeq 2500. Molecular barcoding was employed in the preparation of TCR libraries, with unique molecular identifiers being used to normalize TCRbeta repertoire quantification. TCRdb ran its own pipeline on the public reads, namely fastp trimming at Q25 and MiXCR clone calling, and kept in-frame beta chains. Every CDR3 protein is listed once, alongside the most common genes and DNA of its rows. The sample yields 490,000 or so distinct CDR3 sequences; around an eighth were counted once. Around 5.8% of the sample is in the top ten clones. The sequenced sample was PBMCs from the stem cell graft donor, obtained from the stem cell graft. All receptors derive from a human donor who donated a stem cell graft to a child with combined immunodeficiency.

This clonotype has just a few counts. The chain has TRBV7-9 and TRBJ2-2; 8 nucleotides agree with TRBD2. The V gene's germline CDR1 is SEHNR and CDR2 FQNEAQ (reference sequence). This CDR3 spans 16 amino acids. The V and J ends lost 2 bases and 0 bases, in that order; junction bases with no gene match: 2. CDR3 loop: CASSLRGGPNTGELFF. The CDR3, as DNA: TGTGCCAGCAGCTTACGGGGGGGACCGAACACCGGGGAGCTGTTTTTT.

The chain employs TRBV6-1 and TRBJ1-6; D remains unclear. The V gene's germline CDR1 is MNHNS and CDR2 SASEGT. There are 14 residues in the CDR3. V lost 6 bases, J lost 0 bases, and 6 bases lay in between. CDR3 coding DNA: TGTGCCAGCAGGAAGAGCTCCTATAATTCACCCCTCCACTTT. This translates into CASRKSSYNSPLHF.

This clonotype was seen more than once but under ten times. The rearrangement joins TRBV30 to TRBJ2-7, with TRBD1 matching over 10 bases. The trim removed 3 bases at V and 3 bases at J, leaving 5 bases unmatched. The CDR3 is made up of 14 amino acids. Germline V gene data show CDR1 as GTSNPN and CDR2 as SVGIG (reference sequence). This chain's CDR3 is CAWSVGQGGYEQYF. CDR3 sequence (DNA): TGTGCCTGGAGCGTCGGACAGGGGGGCTACGAGCAGTACTTC.

Worth noting for this clonotype: With a much larger clone just one base away, this may be a read error. The chain recombines TRBV5-1 with TRBJ2-3, with a weak D call TRBD1 (6 bases). This CDR3 has 14 residues. Germline loops: CDR1 SGHRS, CDR2 YFSETQ. The CDR3 bases are TGCGCCAGGAGCTTGAGACAGGCTACAGATACGCAGTATTTT. Protein sequence: CARSLRQATDTQYF.